Presented here are 18 T cell receptor beta chains from one specimen sequenced in a study of lymphopenia after photon versus proton radiotherapy. Only in-frame clones appear in the TCRdb table, and some are missing; sequencing was by immunoSEQ multiplex PCR. The table includes 89,000 or so clones, 65% to 85% detected once. The material was peripheral blood, obtained from a patient treated with proton-based radiotherapy. The receptor source for this set is a man between 60 and 70 years old with pancreatic cancer.

The chain carries TRBV11-3 and TRBJ2-3, with 8 positions matching TRBD2. CDR3 length equals 14 residues. J gave up 2 bases and V 4 bases, and 2 bases lay outside the gene matches. The germline V gene encodes CDR1 SGHNT and CDR2 YENEEA. The CDR3 protein is CASSSGGVTDTQYF. CDR3 sequence (DNA): TGTGCCAGCAGCTCCGGGGGGGTCACAGATACGCAGTATTTT.

V usage is TRBV11-3 and J usage is TRBJ2-3; TRBD2 agrees at 7 bases. V lost 2 bases, J lost 0 bases, and 2 bases stayed unmatched. The CDR3 is 15 residues long. Germline V lookup: CDR1 SGHNT, CDR2 YENEEA. The CDR3 here is CASSLTAGSTDTQYF. DNA for the CDR3: TGTGCCAGCAGCTTAACAGCGGGGAGCACAGATACGCAGTATTTT.

The genes are TRBV14 and TRBJ2-5; 8 bases match TRBD2. The CDR3 has 18 residues. CDR1 is SGHDN, CDR2 FVKESK, per germline. The V gene end was trimmed by 4 bases and the J gene end by 3 bases; junction bases not matched to a gene: 16. The CDR3 region is CASSLPPSTSGLKETQYF. The CDR3 DNA follows: TGTGCCAGCAGCCTCCCGCCCAGCACTAGCGGATTAAAAGAGACCCAGTACTTC.

The chain links TRBV28 to TRBJ1-5; no definite D call. Germline CDR1 and CDR2: MDHEN and SYDVKM. The V end was cut by 6 bases, the J end by 2 bases, with 14 bases between. This CDR3 is built from 15 residues. CDR3 in amino acids: CASSPTLAGNQPQHF. The CDR3, as DNA: TGTGCCAGCAGCCCGACACTCGCAGGCAATCAGCCCCAGCATTTT. The full variable domain, with the rest looked up from reference TRBV28 and TRBJ1-5, is DVKVTQSSRYLVKRTGEKVFLECVQDMDHENMFWYRQDPGLGLRLIYFSYDVKMKEKGDIPEGYSVSREKKERFSLILESASTNQTSMYLCASSPTLAGNQPQHFGDGTRLSIL.

The CDR3 region has the DNA TGTGCCAGCAGTTACCGACAGCTGAACACTGAAGCTTTCTTT. Protein: CASSYRQLNTEAFF. The chain couples TRBV6-6 to TRBJ1-1, with D possibly matching TRBD1 (5 bases). The germline V and J ends were trimmed by 2 bases and 0 bases, with 7 bases remaining between them. Germline CDR1 is MNHNY and CDR2 is SVGAGI (reference sequence). The CDR3 is 14 amino acids.

This chain connects TRBV6-5 to TRBJ2-3; TRBD2 matches at 14 bases. The germline V gene encodes CDR1 MNHEY and CDR2 SVGAGI. The CDR3 is 16 residues long. The V and J ends lost 4 bases and 7 bases, in that order; junction bases with no gene match: 7. The CDR3 DNA sequence: TGTGCCAGCAGTTTCCGGACTAGCGGGGGGAGGAATACGCAGTATTTT. Translating gives CASSFRTSGGRNTQYF.

The V gene is TRBV27, the J gene TRBJ2-7; 9 bases agree with TRBD1. The CDR3 consists of 14 residues. The V gene end was trimmed by 2 bases and the J gene end by 9 bases; junction bases not matched to a gene: 8. Per the germline V gene, CDR1 is MNHEY and CDR2 is SMNVEV (reference sequence). CDR3 DNA sequence: TGTGCCAGCAGTTTAGGGGACAGGGAAAAAGGGCAGTACTTC. Translation gives CASSLGDREKGQYF.

The chain employs TRBV19 and TRBJ2-5, with 9 bases that match TRBD2. The trim removed 1 base at V and 3 bases at J, leaving 3 bases unmatched. This CDR3 spans 15 amino acids. Germline loops: CDR1 LNHDA, CDR2 SQIVND (reference sequence). CDR3 protein: CASSIGGRAEETQYF. The CDR3 DNA sequence: TGTGCCAGTAGTATAGGCGGGAGGGCCGAAGAGACCCAGTACTTC. Full variable domain (rest looked up from reference TRBV19 and TRBJ2-5): DGGITQSPKYLFRKEGQNVTLSCEQNLNHDAMYWYRQDPGQGLRLIYYSQIVNDFQKGDIAEGYSVSREKKESFPLTVTSAQKNPTAFYLCASSIGGRAEETQYFGPGTRLLVL.

This chain links TRBV9 with TRBJ2-1; no firm D call. Germline CDR1 is SGDLS and CDR2 is YYNGEE. V was pared by 3 bases and J by 9 bases, with 13 bases between. The CDR3 consists of 13 residues. The CDR3, as DNA: TGTGCCAGCAGCGAGGAAGTTCGTGGTGAGCAGTTCTTC. Its translation: CASSEEVRGEQFF.

The gene calls are TRBV28 and TRBJ1-1; possible D gene TRBD1, 6 bases. V lost 5 bases to trimming and J lost 4 bases, with 14 bases between them. This CDR3 region has 14 residues. The germline CDR1 and CDR2 sequences are MDHEN and SYDVKM. CDR3 amino acids: CASSPVSGATEAFF. CDR3 coding DNA: TGTGCCAGCAGTCCAGTGTCAGGGGCCACTGAAGCTTTCTTT.

V gene TRBV30 combines with J gene TRBJ2-2, with unresolved D. V dropped 2 bases and J dropped 0 bases, with 7 bases sitting between them. The CDR3 covers 14 residues. Germline V gives CDR1 GTSNPN, CDR2 SVGIG (reference sequence). The CDR3 loop is CAWSRRTNTGELFF. The CDR3 nucleotides read TGTGCCTGGAGTCGAAGGACGAACACCGGGGAGCTGTTTTTT.

The chain couples TRBV28 to TRBJ1-1, with D perhaps TRBD1 (6 bases). The V gene's germline CDR1 is MDHEN and CDR2 SYDVKM. The V end was cut by 5 bases, the J end by 6 bases, with 16 bases between. CDR3 length equals 14 residues. CDR3 sequence reads: CASSPPWTVAEAFF. CDR3 DNA: TGTGCCAGCAGTCCCCCTTGGACAGTAGCTGAAGCTTTCTTT.

This chain joins TRBV5-5 and TRBJ1-1, with D possibly TRBD1 on 5 matching bases. Trimming left V 3 bases short and J 2 bases short, with 11 bases between. Looked up from germline, CDR1 is SGHKS and CDR2 is YYEKEE (reference sequence). This CDR3 is 14 amino acids long. DNA for the CDR3: TGTGCCAGCAGCTCCAGGGACTTCAACACTGAAGCTTTCTTT. This sequence encodes CASSSRDFNTEAFF.

J is TRBJ2-7 and V is TRBV27; D may be TRBD2 (5 bases). The CDR3 runs to 16 residues. The V end was cut by 0 bases, the J end by 0 bases, with 12 bases between. From germline, CDR1 is MNHEY and CDR2 SMNVEV (reference sequence). The CDR3: CASSLSGLHSSYEQYF. The CDR3 DNA is TGTGCCAGCAGTTTATCCGGACTCCATAGCTCCTACGAGCAGTACTTC.

To note about this clone: The junction differs from germline at one of its ends, possibly a read error. J is TRBJ1-1 and V is TRBV13, with D tentatively TRBD1 (5 bases). The CDR3 sequence is 14 residues long. Germline V lookup: CDR1 PRHDT, CDR2 FYEKMQ (reference sequence). DNA of the CDR3: TGTGCCAGCAGCCCGGGGACTGTGAAAACTGAAGCTTTCTTT. It codes for CASSPGTVKTEAFF.

The V gene is TRBV9, the J gene TRBJ2-7; no clear D. Germline assignment: CDR1 SGDLS and CDR2 YYNGEE. The CDR3 has 14 residues. Between the trimmed V and J ends, which lost 2 bases and 2 bases, there was a span of 11 bases. The CDR3: CASSVSLGTYEQYF. CDR3 sequence (DNA): TGTGCCAGCAGCGTCTCGTTGGGCACCTACGAGCAGTACTTC.

This chain uses TRBV2 with TRBJ2-3; D possibly corresponds to TRBD1 (7 bases). Germline CDR1 and CDR2: SNHLY and FYNNEI. CDR3 size: 12 residues. V was trimmed by 7 bases and J by 7 bases, leaving 12 bases between them. The CDR3: CASTGGGNTQYF. In DNA form, the CDR3 reads TGTGCCAGCACAGGGGGAGGAAATACGCAGTATTTT.

The chain has TRBV29-1 and TRBJ2-7; 9 positions match TRBD1. The CDR3 contains 13 residues. With 7 bases clipped from V and 2 bases from J, the junction kept 6 bases outside the gene matches. Germline CDR1 reads SQVTM; CDR2 reads ANQGSEA. CDR3 sequence reads: CSARDRATYEQYF. CDR3 in DNA: TGCAGCGCCCGGGACAGGGCCACCTACGAGCAGTACTTC.